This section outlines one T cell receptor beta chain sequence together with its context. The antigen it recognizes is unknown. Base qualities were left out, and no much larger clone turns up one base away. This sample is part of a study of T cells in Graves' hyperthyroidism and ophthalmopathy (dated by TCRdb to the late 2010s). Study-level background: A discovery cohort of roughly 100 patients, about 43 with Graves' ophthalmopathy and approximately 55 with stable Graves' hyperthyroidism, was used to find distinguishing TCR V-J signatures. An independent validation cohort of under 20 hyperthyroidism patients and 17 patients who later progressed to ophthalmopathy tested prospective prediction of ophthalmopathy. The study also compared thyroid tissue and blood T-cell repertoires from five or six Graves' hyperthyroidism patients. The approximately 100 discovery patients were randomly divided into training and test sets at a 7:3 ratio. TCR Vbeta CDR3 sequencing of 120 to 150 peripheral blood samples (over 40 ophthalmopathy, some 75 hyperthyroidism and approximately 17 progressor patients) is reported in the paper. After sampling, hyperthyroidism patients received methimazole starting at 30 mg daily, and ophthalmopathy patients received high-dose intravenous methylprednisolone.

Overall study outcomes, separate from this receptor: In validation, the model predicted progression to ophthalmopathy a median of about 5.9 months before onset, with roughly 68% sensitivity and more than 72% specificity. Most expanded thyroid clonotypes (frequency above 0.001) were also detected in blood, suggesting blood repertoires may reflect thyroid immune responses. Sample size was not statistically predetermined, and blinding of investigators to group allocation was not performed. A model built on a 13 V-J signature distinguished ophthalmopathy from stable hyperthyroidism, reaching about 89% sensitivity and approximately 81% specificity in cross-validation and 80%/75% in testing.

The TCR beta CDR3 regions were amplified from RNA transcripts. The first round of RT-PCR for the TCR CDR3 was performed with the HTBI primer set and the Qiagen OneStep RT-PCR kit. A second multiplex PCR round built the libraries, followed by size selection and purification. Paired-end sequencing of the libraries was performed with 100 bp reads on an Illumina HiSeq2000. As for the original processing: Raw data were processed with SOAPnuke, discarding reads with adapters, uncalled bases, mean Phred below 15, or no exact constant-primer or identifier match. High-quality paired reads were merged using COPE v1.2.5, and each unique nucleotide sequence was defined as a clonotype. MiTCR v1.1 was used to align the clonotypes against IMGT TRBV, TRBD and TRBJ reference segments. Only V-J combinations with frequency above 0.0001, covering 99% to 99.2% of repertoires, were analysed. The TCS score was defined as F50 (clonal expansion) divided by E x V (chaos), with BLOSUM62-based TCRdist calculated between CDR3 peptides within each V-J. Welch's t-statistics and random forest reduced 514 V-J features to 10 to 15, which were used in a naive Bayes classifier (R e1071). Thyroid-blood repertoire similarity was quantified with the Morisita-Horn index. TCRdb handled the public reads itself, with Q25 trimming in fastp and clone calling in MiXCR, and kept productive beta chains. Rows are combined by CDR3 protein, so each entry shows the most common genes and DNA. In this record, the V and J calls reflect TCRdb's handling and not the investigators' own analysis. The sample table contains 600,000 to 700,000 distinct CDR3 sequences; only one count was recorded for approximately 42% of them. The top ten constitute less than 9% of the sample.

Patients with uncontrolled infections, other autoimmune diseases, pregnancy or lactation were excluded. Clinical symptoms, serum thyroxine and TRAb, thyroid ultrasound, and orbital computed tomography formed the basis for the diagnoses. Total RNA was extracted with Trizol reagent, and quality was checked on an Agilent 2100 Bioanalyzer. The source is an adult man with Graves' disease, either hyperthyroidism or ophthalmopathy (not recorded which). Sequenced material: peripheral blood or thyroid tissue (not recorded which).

The encoded CDR3 is CASSEDRRFTYEQYF. The sequenced DNA is TGTGCCAGCAGCGAGGACAGGCGTTTTACCTACGAGCAGTACTTC. The V and J segments used are TRBV9 and TRBJ2-7; the junction holds 7 bases that match TRBD1. The germline V gene specifies SGDLS as CDR1 and YYNGEE as CDR2. V and J are trimmed by 3 bases and 2 bases, and the gene matches miss 8 bases of the junction. The CDR3 sequence holds 15 residues, the cysteine and phenylalanine included. The DNA shown is the 45-base CDR3, in frame from base 1.